This is a list of T cell receptor beta chains from one sample in a study of blood T cells in healthy people across ages. A single record per CDR3 protein comes from TCRdb applying MiXCR to the 5' RACE reads. The table shows more than 450,000 distinct CDR3 sequences, with around 27% occurring only once. These data were likewise used in another study, on T cells of mothers and their children.

The specimen sequenced was blood. Receptor source: a boy younger than 10 in good health. CDR3s include the opening cysteine and the closing phenylalanine or tryptophan. Fields, in order: V gene, J gene, clone size, D gene, CDR3 DNA, CDR3 protein. The D gene is left open where the match is weak. Where a row states a size, it is once, few, many or the class of an expanded clone; other rows omit it.

V gene: TRBV6-6
J gene: TRBJ2-5
clone size: few
D gene: TRBD1
CDR3 DNA: TGTGCCAGCAGTTACCCACCGGGACAGATGCAAGAGGCCCAGTACTTC
CDR3 protein: CASSYPPGQMQEAQYF

V gene: TRBV20-1
J gene: TRBJ2-7
clone size: .
D gene: TRBD2
CDR3 DNA: TGCAGTGCTAGAATGCGGGGGGGCCGCGAGCAGTACTTC
CDR3 protein: CSARMRGGREQYF

V gene: TRBV5-1
J gene: TRBJ1-1
clone size: .
D gene: .
CDR3 DNA: TGCGCCAGCAGCTTGGCCGGGAATATGAACACTGAAGCTTTCTTT
CDR3 protein: CASSLAGNMNTEAFF

V gene: TRBV13
J gene: TRBJ1-2
clone size: .
D gene: TRBD1
CDR3 DNA: TGTGCCAGCAGCTTAAACAGGGGGCCCGGCCCCTATGGCTGCACCTTC
CDR3 protein: CASSLNRGPGPYGCTF

V gene: TRBV11-3
J gene: TRBJ2-3
clone size: .
D gene: TRBD2
CDR3 DNA: TGTGCCAGCAGCCATTCCTTTAGCGGGGGGGCCTCAGATACGCAGTATTTT
CDR3 protein: CASSHSFSGGASDTQYF

V gene: TRBV20-1
J gene: TRBJ2-3
clone size: .
D gene: .
CDR3 DNA: TGCAGTGCTAGTCTCGAGGGGTTAGGGACCGATACGCAGTATTTT
CDR3 protein: CSASLEGLGTDTQYF

V gene: TRBV3-1
J gene: TRBJ1-1
clone size: .
D gene: .
CDR3 DNA: TGTGCCAGCAGCCAAGTTGCACGGTACACTGAAGCTTTCTTT
CDR3 protein: CASSQVARYTEAFF

V gene: TRBV24-1
J gene: TRBJ1-2
clone size: .
D gene: .
CDR3 DNA: TGTGCCACCAGTGCGACTGATAACTATGGCTACACCTTC
CDR3 protein: CATSATDNYGYTF

V gene: TRBV13
J gene: TRBJ2-1
clone size: .
D gene: TRBD2
CDR3 DNA: TGTGCCAGCAGCTCAGGGTCGGGAGGAACGGGTGAGCAGTTCTTC
CDR3 protein: CASSSGSGGTGEQFF

V gene: TRBV12-3/TRBV12-4
J gene: TRBJ1-2
clone size: .
D gene: .
CDR3 DNA: TGTGCCAGCAGTTTAGGGACAGTAAGAATTAACTATGGCTACACCTTC
CDR3 protein: CASSLGTVRINYGYTF

V gene: TRBV29-1
J gene: TRBJ2-1
clone size: few
D gene: TRBD2
CDR3 DNA: TGCAGCGTTGCCGGGACTAGCGGTTCCAATGAGCAGTTCTTC
CDR3 protein: CSVAGTSGSNEQFF

V gene: TRBV18
J gene: TRBJ2-3
clone size: once
D gene: .
CDR3 DNA: TGTGCCAGCTCACCACAAGCGTTAGGGGCAGATACGCAGTATTTT
CDR3 protein: CASSPQALGADTQYF

V gene: TRBV20-1
J gene: TRBJ2-1
clone size: .
D gene: .
CDR3 DNA: TGCAGTGCTAGAGTTTTGGCTAGCGAATACAATGAGCAGTTCTTC
CDR3 protein: CSARVLASEYNEQFF

V gene: TRBV6-4
J gene: TRBJ2-5
clone size: few
D gene: TRBD2
CDR3 DNA: TGTGCCAGCAGTGACTCGCTAGCGGGGCAAGAGACCCAGTACTTC
CDR3 protein: CASSDSLAGQETQYF

V gene: TRBV10-3
J gene: TRBJ2-5
clone size: few
D gene: .
CDR3 DNA: TGTGCCATCAGTGTCGAGCTGGGAGAGACCCAGTACTTC
CDR3 protein: CAISVELGETQYF

V gene: TRBV5-1
J gene: TRBJ1-4
clone size: .
D gene: .
CDR3 DNA: TGCGCCAGCAGACAATTGACAGGAGGAGATGAAAAACTGTTTTTT
CDR3 protein: CASRQLTGGDEKLFF

V gene: TRBV9
J gene: TRBJ2-5
clone size: few
D gene: TRBD2
CDR3 DNA: TGTGCCAGGGGATTAGGACTAGCGGGAGTAGAGACCCAGTACTTC
CDR3 protein: CARGLGLAGVETQYF

V gene: TRBV20-1
J gene: TRBJ1-4
clone size: few
D gene: TRBD1
CDR3 DNA: TGCAGTGCTAGGACCCCCGGGACAGGGGCAACTAATGAAAAACTGTTTTTT
CDR3 protein: CSARTPGTGATNEKLFF

V gene: TRBV27
J gene: TRBJ2-1
clone size: few
D gene: TRBD2
CDR3 DNA: TGTGCCAGCAGTTTTAGCGGGAGCTCGTTTAATGAGCAGTTCTTC
CDR3 protein: CASSFSGSSFNEQFF

V gene: TRBV7-6
J gene: TRBJ2-3
clone size: .
D gene: TRBD1
CDR3 DNA: TGTGCCAGCAGCTTAGGGACAGGGTCCTGGGATACGCAGTATTTT
CDR3 protein: CASSLGTGSWDTQYF

V gene: TRBV12-3/TRBV12-4
J gene: TRBJ2-3
clone size: .
D gene: .
CDR3 DNA: TGTGCCAGCAGTTTTAACAGGGAGGCAGATACGCAGTATTTT
CDR3 protein: CASSFNREADTQYF

V gene: TRBV20-1
J gene: TRBJ2-7
clone size: .
D gene: TRBD1
CDR3 DNA: TGCAGTGCTCTGACAGGGGGAGGCTACGAGCAGTACTTC
CDR3 protein: CSALTGGGYEQYF

V gene: TRBV29-1
J gene: TRBJ2-7
clone size: once
D gene: .
CDR3 DNA: TGCAGCGTGGCCCCCGCCGGGGCTACCTACGAGCAGTACTTC
CDR3 protein: CSVAPAGATYEQYF

V gene: TRBV5-4
J gene: TRBJ2-5
clone size: few
D gene: .
CDR3 DNA: TGTGCCAGCGGGCCATTCGGATCACAAGAGACCCAGTACTTC
CDR3 protein: CASGPFGSQETQYF

V gene: TRBV2
J gene: TRBJ2-1
clone size: .
D gene: TRBD2
CDR3 DNA: TGTGCCAGCAGTGCTAGCGGGGGTCTCCACAATGAGCAGTTCTTC
CDR3 protein: CASSASGGLHNEQFF

V gene: TRBV14
J gene: TRBJ2-5
clone size: .
D gene: .
CDR3 DNA: TGTGCCAGCAGCCAAGGGACTTCCCGTCAAGAGACCCAGTACTTC
CDR3 protein: CASSQGTSRQETQYF

V gene: TRBV6-5
J gene: TRBJ2-1
clone size: .
D gene: TRBD2
CDR3 DNA: TGTGCCAGCAGACGACTAGCGGGGCCCGGGGAGCAGTTCTTC
CDR3 protein: CASRRLAGPGEQFF

V gene: TRBV6-5
J gene: TRBJ1-2
clone size: .
D gene: .
CDR3 DNA: TGTGCCAGCAGTTCTCCAGGGGAAGGCTACACCTTC
CDR3 protein: CASSSPGEGYTF

V gene: TRBV5-1
J gene: TRBJ2-1
clone size: few
D gene: .
CDR3 DNA: TGCGCCAGCAGATTCGCGGGGAGCTCCTACAATGAGCAGTTCTTC
CDR3 protein: CASRFAGSSYNEQFF

V gene: TRBV5-1
J gene: TRBJ2-2
clone size: few
D gene: TRBD2
CDR3 DNA: TGCGCCAGCAGCTCAAGCGGGAGGGTACCCGGGGAGCTGTTTTTT
CDR3 protein: CASSSSGRVPGELFF

V gene: TRBV6-1
J gene: TRBJ2-2
clone size: .
D gene: TRBD2
CDR3 DNA: TGTGCCAGCAGTATGGGACTAGCGGGAGACACCGGGGAGCTGTTTTTT
CDR3 protein: CASSMGLAGDTGELFF

V gene: TRBV20-1
J gene: TRBJ2-1
clone size: .
D gene: .
CDR3 DNA: TGCAGTGCTAGTGAGCTCTACAATGAGCAGTTCTTC
CDR3 protein: CSASELYNEQFF

V gene: TRBV5-5
J gene: TRBJ1-6
clone size: few
D gene: .
CDR3 DNA: TGTGCCAGCAGGACCACGACCGGACTCGGTTCACCCCTCCACTTT
CDR3 protein: CASRTTTGLGSPLHF

V gene: TRBV29-1
J gene: TRBJ2-1
clone size: .
D gene: .
CDR3 DNA: TGCAGTGAGAGAACGCCTTACAATGAGCAGTTCTTC
CDR3 protein: CSERTPYNEQFF

V gene: TRBV7-9
J gene: TRBJ2-5
clone size: .
D gene: .
CDR3 DNA: TGTGCCAGCAGCTTAGCGGATCGGCTAGAGACCCAGTACTTC
CDR3 protein: CASSLADRLETQYF

V gene: TRBV12-3/TRBV12-4
J gene: TRBJ1-3
clone size: .
D gene: .
CDR3 DNA: TGTGCCAGCGGGCTGAGCTCTGGAAACACCATATATTTT
CDR3 protein: CASGLSSGNTIYF

V gene: TRBV7-9
J gene: TRBJ1-4
clone size: few
D gene: TRBD1
CDR3 DNA: TGTGCCAGCAGCTTTGGGTTCGCAGAGGGGGCGAAAAAACTGTTTTTT
CDR3 protein: CASSFGFAEGAKKLFF

V gene: TRBV7-9
J gene: TRBJ2-3
clone size: .
D gene: TRBD2
CDR3 DNA: TGTGCCAGCAGCTTAGGTAGCGGGGTATACCGGACAGATACGCAGTATTTT
CDR3 protein: CASSLGSGVYRTDTQYF

V gene: TRBV20-1
J gene: TRBJ2-7
clone size: few
D gene: .
CDR3 DNA: TGCAGTGCTAGAGAAAAGGCCTACGAGCAGTACTTC
CDR3 protein: CSAREKAYEQYF

V gene: TRBV12-3/TRBV12-4
J gene: TRBJ1-1
clone size: .
D gene: .
CDR3 DNA: TGTGCCAGCAGCGGGGGTTCTGCGAAAACTGAAGCTTTCTTT
CDR3 protein: CASSGGSAKTEAFF

V gene: TRBV7-9
J gene: TRBJ2-7
clone size: few
D gene: .
CDR3 DNA: TGTGCCAGCAGCTTAGCGCTACTCTACTACGAGCAGTACTTC
CDR3 protein: CASSLALLYYEQYF

V gene: TRBV15
J gene: TRBJ2-5
clone size: .
D gene: TRBD1
CDR3 DNA: TGTGCCACCAGCAGAGTAGCAGGGGGAACGGAGACCCAGTACTTC
CDR3 protein: CATSRVAGGTETQYF

V gene: TRBV7-9
J gene: TRBJ2-1
clone size: few
D gene: TRBD2
CDR3 DNA: TGTGCCAGCAGCCTTTTAATAGCGGGAGAGAACAATGAGCAGTTCTTC
CDR3 protein: CASSLLIAGENNEQFF

V gene: TRBV20-1
J gene: TRBJ2-1
clone size: few
D gene: TRBD2
CDR3 DNA: TGCGCCCTGCCGGAGGAGCGGGAGTATAATGAGCAGTTCTTC
CDR3 protein: CALPEEREYNEQFF

V gene: TRBV5-1
J gene: TRBJ1-1
clone size: .
D gene: TRBD1
CDR3 DNA: TGCGCCAGCACCTTTCCGGGACAGGGTAACACTGAAGCTTTCTTT
CDR3 protein: CASTFPGQGNTEAFF

V gene: TRBV4-3
J gene: TRBJ2-5
clone size: .
D gene: TRBD2
CDR3 DNA: TGCGCCAGCAGCCAATTTTCCGGGACTAGGGGCATAGAGACCCAGTACTTC
CDR3 protein: CASSQFSGTRGIETQYF